The clone carrying this T cell receptor (beta chain) was observed a few times. Its antigen is currently unknown. The data originate from a study of shared clonotypes between healthy human individuals. Study-wide results and caveats: Naive CD4 clonotypes overlapped across several donors at approximately 5.5%. As a rule, naive subsets had a larger estimated richness than memory subsets.

CDR1 is GTSNPN and CDR2 is SVGIG in the germline V gene (reference sequence). V lost 0 bases, J lost 0 bases, and 3 bases lay in between. The CDR3 runs 13 residues. Splitting of each subset's genomic DNA was done evenly across several immunoSEQ plates. Generated by immunoSEQ multiplex PCR, the TCRdb table keeps only in-frame clones and is missing some. The sample has under 650,000 clones; about 96% are singletons. The source is a woman aged 25 to 39 in good health. The chain uses TRBV30 and TRBJ2-1, with D uncertain. The sample taken for sequencing was naive CD4+ T cells sorted from blood. Subset: CD45RA+ positively selected. CDR3 amino acids: CAWSVHSYNEQFF. DNA for the CDR3: TGTGCCTGGAGTGTACACTCCTACAATGAGCAGTTCTTC.